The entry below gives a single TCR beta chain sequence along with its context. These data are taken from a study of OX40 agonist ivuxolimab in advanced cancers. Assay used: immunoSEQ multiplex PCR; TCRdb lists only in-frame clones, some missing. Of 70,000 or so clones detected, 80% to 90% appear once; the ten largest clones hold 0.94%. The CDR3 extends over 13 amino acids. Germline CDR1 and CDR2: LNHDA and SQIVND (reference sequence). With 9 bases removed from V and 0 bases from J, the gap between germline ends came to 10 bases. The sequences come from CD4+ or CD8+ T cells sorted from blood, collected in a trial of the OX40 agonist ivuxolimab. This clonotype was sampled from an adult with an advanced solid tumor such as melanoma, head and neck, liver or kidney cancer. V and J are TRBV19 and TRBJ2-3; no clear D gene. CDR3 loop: CASRRESTDTQYF. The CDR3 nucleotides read TGTGCCAGCCGCCGCGAAAGCACAGATACGCAGTATTTT.